What follows are 27 T cell receptor beta chains derived from one specimen sequenced in a study of shared clonotypes between healthy human individuals. Profiled with immunoSEQ multiplex PCR; TCRdb holds only in-frame clones, not every one. The sample includes approximately 640,000 clones, less than 95% of them seen just once. Sequenced input: memory CD8+ T cells from PBMCs. Subset given: CD45RO+ cells pooled with CCR7-negative TemRA cells. The receptors come from a man between 18 and 35 years old in good health. Some clones in this sample may be carry-over from other donors' samples.

The V gene is TRBV21-1, the J gene TRBJ2-7; the table's TRBD1 call for D was not verified on the DNA. TRBV21-1 is a pseudogene. The CDR3 contains 16 residues. CDR3 protein: CASTRGAVHSSYEQYF. The DNA for the CDR3 is TGTGCCAGCACCAGGGGAGCGGTCCACAGCTCCTACGAGCAGTACTTC.

In the case of this clone: The identical CDR3 is also encoded by other nucleotide sequences in the sample. The rearrangement joins TRBV27 to TRBJ1-1; D uncertain. The V gene's germline CDR1 is MNHEY and CDR2 SMNVEV (reference sequence). The CDR3 sequence is 13 residues long. Trimming removed 0 bases at V and 3 bases at J, with 5 bases between. Here the CDR3 DNA reads TGTGCCAGCAGTTTATCCGGGTACACTGAAGCTTTCTTT. Its protein is CASSLSGYTEAFF.

The rearrangement joins TRBV2 to TRBJ2-5; D tentatively reads TRBD1 or TRBD2 (5 bases each). V was cut by 6 bases and J by 4 bases, with 21 bases left in between. The germline V gene encodes CDR1 SNHLY and CDR2 FYNNEI. CDR3 size: 16 residues. As DNA, the CDR3 is TGTGCCAGCAGACCACTGGGACCACGAAGGGGAGAGACCCAGTACTTC. Translation: CASRPLGPRRGETQYF.

This rearrangement joins TRBV2 to TRBJ1-2, with D unclear. Germline assignment: CDR1 SNHLY and CDR2 FYNNEI. The CDR3 has 16 residues. The germline V and J ends were trimmed by 11 bases and 4 bases, with 26 bases remaining between them. The chain's CDR3 is CAAVGLFTDKTYGYTF. The CDR3 region has the DNA TGTGCCGCAGTGGGCTTATTTACCGATAAGACCTATGGCTACACCTTC.

The chain recombines TRBV2 with TRBJ1-2; D remains unclear. V was pared by 6 bases and J by 4 bases, with 12 bases between. The CDR3 has 13 residues. CDR1 is SNHLY, CDR2 FYNNEI, per germline. CDR3 coding DNA: TGTGCCAGCAGCGCCGGCCGGCTCTATGGCTACACCTTC. Protein sequence: CASSAGRLYGYTF.

Of note for this clone: Other DNA sequences in the sample encode the same CDR3. J is TRBJ2-1 and V is TRBV27, with 9 bases that match TRBD2. Germline V gives CDR1 MNHEY, CDR2 SMNVEV (reference sequence). The ends lost 5 bases at V and 4 bases at J; junction bases unmatched: 3. CDR3 length: 14 amino acids. The CDR3 loop is CASSPLAGYNEQFF. The CDR3 DNA follows: TGTGCCAGCAGTCCCCTAGCGGGATACAATGAGCAGTTCTTC.

The chain recombines TRBV7-9 with TRBJ2-7; maybe TRBD2 (6 bases). Trimming took off 8 bases at V and 12 bases at J, with 20 bases between the two ends. CDR3 size: 12 residues. Germline CDR1 and CDR2: SEHNR and FQNEAQ (reference sequence). CDR3 nucleotides: TGTGCCAGCGGCGCCCACCCGGGGGTTTGGTACTTC. It is translated as CASGAHPGVWYF. Complete variable domain (other parts from reference TRBV7-9 and TRBJ2-7): DTGVSQNPRHKITKRGQNVTFRCDPISEHNRLYWYRQTLGQGPEFLTYFQNEAQLEKSRLLSDRFSAERPKGSFSTLEIQRTEQGDSAMYLCASGAHPGVWYFGPGTRLTVT.

The chain is built from TRBV11-3 and TRBJ2-3; D is unclear. CDR1 is SGHNT and CDR2 is YENEEA in the germline V gene. The V end lost 5 bases, the J end lost 2 bases, and 17 bases lay between the germline ends. The CDR3 sequence is 16 residues long. CDR3 sequence reads: CASSPKTSENTDTQYF. The CDR3 coding sequence is TGTGCCAGCAGCCCAAAGACGAGCGAGAACACAGATACGCAGTATTTT.

J is TRBJ1-5 and V is TRBV18, with D tentatively TRBD1 (6 bases). Trimming took off 1 base at V and 0 bases at J, with 7 bases between the two ends. The germline V gene encodes CDR1 KGHSH and CDR2 LQKENI. CDR3 length: 15 amino acids. CDR3 coding DNA: TGTGCCAGCTCACCACAGGGACATAGCAATCAGCCCCAGCATTTT. Translation: CASSPQGHSNQPQHF.

This chain uses TRBV4-1 with TRBJ2-1, with D unresolved. This CDR3 is built from 15 residues. V gave up 0 bases and J gave up 6 bases, with 12 bases separating them. Germline V gene sequence: CDR1 MGHRA, CDR2 YSYEKL. The DNA of the CDR3 is TGCGCCAGCAGCCAAGATGGTATAAAACTCAATGAGCAGTTCTTC. It translates to CASSQDGIKLNEQFF.

V gene TRBV27 combines with J gene TRBJ1-2; 8 positions agree with TRBD1. V was pared by 6 bases and J by 10 bases, with 13 bases of the junction left unmatched. Germline V gene data show CDR1 as MNHEY and CDR2 as SMNVEV (reference sequence). The CDR3 consists of 14 residues. This CDR3 reads CASSTTRQGLNYTF. CDR3 bases: TGTGCCAGCAGCACCACGAGACAGGGGCTTAACTACACCTTC.

This chain uses TRBV10-1 with TRBJ2-3, with 9 bases matching TRBD1. With V trimmed by 3 bases and J by 6 bases, 10 bases remained unmatched. The CDR3 is 16 residues long. Germline CDR1 is WNHNN and CDR2 is SYGVQD (reference sequence). Here the CDR3 reads CASSEIAGQGKDTQYF. CDR3 nucleotides: TGCGCCAGCAGTGAAATTGCGGGACAGGGAAAGGATACGCAGTATTTT.

The chain uses TRBV28 and TRBJ1-2; the match to TRBD1 covers 10 bases. CDR1 is MDHEN, CDR2 SYDVKM, per germline. V shed 6 bases, J shed 4 bases, and the junction held 5 bases outside the gene matches. CDR3 length equals 14 residues. The CDR3: CASSEDRGFYGYTF. CDR3 coding DNA: TGTGCCAGCAGCGAGGACAGGGGGTTCTATGGCTACACCTTC.

Concerning this clone: Only one base separates this from a far larger clonotype, so it likely reflects a read error. This chain links TRBV27 with TRBJ1-1; a possible D gene is TRBD1 (5 bases). Trimming pared 6 bases from V and 0 bases from J, leaving 5 bases between. The CDR3 length is 12 residues. CDR1 and CDR2 (germline): MNHEY, SMNVEV (reference sequence). Here the CDR3 DNA reads TGTGCCAGCAGGGGACTGAACACTGAAGCTTTCTTT. The encoded protein is CASRGLNTEAFF.

The chain uses TRBV27 and TRBJ1-2, with a possible D match to TRBD1 (6 bases). V was shortened by 4 bases and J by 6 bases, with 12 bases between the two germline ends. The germline V gene encodes CDR1 MNHEY and CDR2 SMNVEV (reference sequence). The CDR3 totals 13 residues. CDR3 residues: CASSWQWGHGYTF. As DNA, the CDR3 is TGTGCCAGCAGTTGGCAGTGGGGGCATGGCTACACCTTC.

The chain combines TRBV2 with TRBJ1-1, with a tentative D call TRBD1 (5 bases). There are 14 residues in the CDR3. Per germline, CDR1 SNHLY and CDR2 FYNNEI. V was cut by 6 bases and J by 1 base, with 12 bases left in between. The CDR3 coding sequence is TGTGCCAGCAGGCCCGGGGCCCCGAACACTGAAGCTTTCTTT. Amino acid sequence: CASRPGAPNTEAFF.

CDR3 in DNA: TGTGCCAGCAGTTTGAGGGGGGTAGCGGAGACCCAGTACTTC. It yields the protein CASSLRGVAETQYF. The rearrangement joins TRBV28 to TRBJ2-5; D assignment may be TRBD1 or TRBD2 (6 bases each). The V gene's germline CDR1 is MDHEN and CDR2 SYDVKM. This CDR3 contains 14 residues. V lost 3 bases and J lost 5, with 13 bases in between.

Only a few counts were recorded for this clone. The chain is built from TRBV4-1 and TRBJ2-7; D call uncertain. The CDR3 is made up of 18 amino acids. With 0 bases removed from V and 5 bases from J, the gap between germline ends came to 23 bases. Germline assignment: CDR1 MGHRA and CDR2 YSYEKL. Here the CDR3 DNA reads TGCGCCAGCAGCCAAGATAACGTAATCTTCGGCAGACCGGACGAGCAGTACTTC. Its protein is CASSQDNVIFGRPDEQYF.

Points on this clone: The sample has other DNA sequences that encode this CDR3 too. V gene TRBV13 combines with J gene TRBJ2-1, with D unclear. Germline loops: CDR1 PRHDT, CDR2 FYEKMQ (reference sequence). Trimming removed 0 bases from V and 4 bases from J, with 7 bases in between. This CDR3 spans 14 amino acids. The CDR3 DNA reads as TGTGCCAGCAGCTTAGGCTTAAGGTACAATGAGCAGTTCTTC. It yields the protein CASSLGLRYNEQFF.

The DNA for the CDR3 is TGTGCCAGTAATGTTCGGGGATTCTATCAGCCCCAGCATTTT. Translated: CASNVRGFYQPQHF. The chain combines TRBV19 with TRBJ1-5, with no clear D. Germline CDR1 reads LNHDA; CDR2 reads SQIVND (reference sequence). The V and J ends lost 7 bases and 5 bases respectively, with 15 bases between them. The CDR3 runs to 14 residues.

This chain links TRBV28 with TRBJ2-6; D unresolved. V lost 1 base, J lost 0 bases, and 4 bases lay in between. This CDR3 spans 15 amino acids. Germline V CDR1 and CDR2: MDHEN, SYDVKM. CDR3 region: CASSLYSSGANVLTF. The CDR3, as DNA: TGTGCCAGCAGTTTATACAGCTCTGGGGCCAACGTCCTGACTTTC.

This clone came up a few times. This chain connects TRBV29-1 to TRBJ1-2, with 8 bases that match TRBD1. The CDR3 contains 13 residues. Germline V gene sequence: CDR1 SQVTM, CDR2 ANQGSEA. Germline trimming cut 5 bases from V and 5 bases from J; bases unmatched to any gene: 7. CDR3 protein: CSVSGGSGYGYTF. In DNA form, the CDR3 reads TGCAGCGTTTCAGGGGGCTCAGGGTATGGCTACACCTTC.

The chain uses TRBV19 and TRBJ1-2; D is perhaps TRBD1 (6 bases). CDR3 length equals 13 residues. The V gene's germline CDR1 is LNHDA and CDR2 SQIVND (reference sequence). Trimming shortened V by 9 bases and J by 3 bases, and 14 bases separated the two germline ends. The CDR3 DNA reads TGTGCCAGCAGGGGCAGTGGGTACTATGGCTACACCTTC. It encodes CASRGSGYYGYTF.

The CDR3 bases are TGCAGCGTTGAAGTGCCCAGCTATGGCTACACCTTC. Translation: CSVEVPSYGYTF. V usage is TRBV29-1 and J usage is TRBJ1-2, with unresolved D. This CDR3 is built from 12 residues. Germline V gene lookup returns CDR1 SQVTM and CDR2 ANQGSEA. V lost 1 base, J lost 4 bases, and 7 bases lay in between. Complete variable domain (other parts from reference TRBV29-1 and TRBJ1-2): SAVISQKPSRDICQRGTSLTIQCQVDSQVTMMFWYRQQPGQSLTLIATANQGSEATYESGFVIDKFPISRPNLTFSTLTVSNMSPEDSSIYLCSVEVPSYGYTFGSGTRLTVV.

The chain uses TRBV10-1 and TRBJ2-5, with 13 bases lining up with TRBD2. CDR1 and CDR2 from the germline V gene are WNHNN and SYGVQD (reference sequence). This CDR3 contains 16 residues. J lost 2 bases, V lost 1 base, and 1 base had no gene match. CDR3 bases: TGCGCCAGCAGTGAGTTGACTAGCGGGGGGCAAGAGACCCAGTACTTC. Protein sequence: CASSELTSGGQETQYF.

V is TRBV15 and J is TRBJ2-1; 9 bases are a match to TRBD1. The trim removed 5 bases at V and 8 bases at J, leaving 7 bases unmatched. This CDR3 has 14 residues. Germline V lookup: CDR1 LNHNV, CDR2 YYDKDF (reference sequence). CDR3 DNA sequence: TGTGCCACCAGCGGCCGGGACAGGGAGGATGAGCAGTTCTTC. This codes for CATSGRDREDEQFF.

The rearrangement links TRBV7-9 to TRBJ2-5; D uncertain. The CDR3 loop spans 12 amino acids. Trimming stripped 7 bases from V and 5 bases from J, with 11 bases between. The germline gives CDR1 SEHNR, CDR2 FQNEAQ (reference sequence). The CDR3 is CASTTAPETQYF. In nucleotides, the CDR3 is TGTGCCAGCACCACCGCCCCGGAGACCCAGTACTTC.